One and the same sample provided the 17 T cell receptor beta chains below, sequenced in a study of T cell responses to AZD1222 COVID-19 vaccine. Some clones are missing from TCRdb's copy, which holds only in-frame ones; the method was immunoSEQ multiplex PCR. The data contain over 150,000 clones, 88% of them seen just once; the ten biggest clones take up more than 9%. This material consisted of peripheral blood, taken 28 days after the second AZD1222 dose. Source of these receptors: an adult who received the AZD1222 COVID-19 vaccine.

In nucleotides, the CDR3 is TGCGCCAGCAGCTTGGGTGGGGGACAGGGTCCTGCGTCTGGTGAAAAACTGTTTTTT. Protein sequence: CASSLGGGQGPASGEKLFF. The chain combines TRBV5-1 with TRBJ1-4; 9 bases align to TRBD1. The V and J ends lost 0 bases and 7 bases, in that order; junction bases with no gene match: 16. This CDR3 has 19 amino acids. From germline, CDR1 is SGHRS and CDR2 YFSETQ.

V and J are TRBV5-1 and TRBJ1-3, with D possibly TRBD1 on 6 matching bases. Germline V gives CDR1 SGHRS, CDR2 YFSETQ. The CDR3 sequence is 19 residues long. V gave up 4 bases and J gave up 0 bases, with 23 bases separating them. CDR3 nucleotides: TGCGCCAGCAGCGCTTCGGATAGGTGGAGGGGGAGCTCTGGAAACACCATATATTTT. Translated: CASSASDRWRGSSGNTIYF. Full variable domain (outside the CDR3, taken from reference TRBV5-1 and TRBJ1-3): KAGVTQTPRYLIKTRGQQVTLSCSPISGHRSVSWYQQTPGQGLQFLFEYFSETQRNKGNFPGRFSGRQFSNSRSEMNVSTLELGDSALYLCASSASDRWRGSSGNTIYFGEGSWLTVV.

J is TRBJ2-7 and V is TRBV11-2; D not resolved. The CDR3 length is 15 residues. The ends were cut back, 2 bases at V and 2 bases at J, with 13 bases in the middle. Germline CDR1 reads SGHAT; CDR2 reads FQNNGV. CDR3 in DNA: TGTGCCAGCAGCTTACGCCCCTTGAAAACCTACGAGCAGTACTTC. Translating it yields CASSLRPLKTYEQYF.

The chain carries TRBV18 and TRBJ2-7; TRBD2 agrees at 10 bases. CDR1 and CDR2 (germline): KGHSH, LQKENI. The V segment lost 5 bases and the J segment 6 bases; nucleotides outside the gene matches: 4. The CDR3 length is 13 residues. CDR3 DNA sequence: TGTGCCAGCTCAGAGCGGGGGGGAGGCGAGCAGTACTTC. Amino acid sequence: CASSERGGGEQYF.

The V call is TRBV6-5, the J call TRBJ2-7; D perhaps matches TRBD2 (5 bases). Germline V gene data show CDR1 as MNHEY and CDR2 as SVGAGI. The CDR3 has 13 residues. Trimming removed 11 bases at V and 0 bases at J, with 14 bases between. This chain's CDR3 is CAARRGSSYEQYF. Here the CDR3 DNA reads TGTGCCGCCAGGCGAGGGAGCTCCTACGAGCAGTACTTC.

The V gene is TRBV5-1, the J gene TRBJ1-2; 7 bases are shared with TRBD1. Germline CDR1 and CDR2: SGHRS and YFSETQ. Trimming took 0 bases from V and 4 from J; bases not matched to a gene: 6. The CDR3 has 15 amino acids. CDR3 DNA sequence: TGCGCCAGCAGCTTGGCGACGGGACAGTCCTATGGCTACACCTTC. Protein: CASSLATGQSYGYTF.

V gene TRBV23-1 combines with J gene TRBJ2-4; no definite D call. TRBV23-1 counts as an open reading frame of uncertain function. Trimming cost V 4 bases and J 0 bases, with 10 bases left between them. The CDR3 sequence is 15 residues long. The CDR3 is CASSPDSLAKNIQYF. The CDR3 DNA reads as TGCGCCAGCAGTCCAGACTCATTAGCCAAAAACATTCAGTACTTC.

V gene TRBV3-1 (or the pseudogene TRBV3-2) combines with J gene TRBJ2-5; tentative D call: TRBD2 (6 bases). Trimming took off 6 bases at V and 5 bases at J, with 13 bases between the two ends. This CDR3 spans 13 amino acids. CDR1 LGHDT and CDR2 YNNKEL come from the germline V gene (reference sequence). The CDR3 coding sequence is TGTGCCAGCAGGGAGGGTATCTTCGAGACCCAGTACTTC. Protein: CASREGIFETQYF.

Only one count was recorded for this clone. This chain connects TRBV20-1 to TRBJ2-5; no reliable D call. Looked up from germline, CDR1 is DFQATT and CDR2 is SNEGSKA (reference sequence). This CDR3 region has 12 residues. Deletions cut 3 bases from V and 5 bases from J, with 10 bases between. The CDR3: CSASPSGETQYF. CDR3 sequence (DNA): TGCAGTGCTAGTCCCTCCGGGGAGACCCAGTACTTC.

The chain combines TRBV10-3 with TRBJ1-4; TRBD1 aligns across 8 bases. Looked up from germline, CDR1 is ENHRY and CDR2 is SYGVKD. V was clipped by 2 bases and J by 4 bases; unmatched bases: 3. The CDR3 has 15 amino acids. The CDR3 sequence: CAISEQGQVNEKLFF. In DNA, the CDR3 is TGTGCCATCAGTGAGCAGGGACAGGTTAATGAAAAACTGTTTTTT.

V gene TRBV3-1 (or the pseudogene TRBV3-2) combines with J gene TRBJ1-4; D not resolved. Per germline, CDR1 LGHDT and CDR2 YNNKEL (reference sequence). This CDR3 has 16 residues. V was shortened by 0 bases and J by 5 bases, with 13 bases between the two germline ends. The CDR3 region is CASSQDPGVFNEKLFF. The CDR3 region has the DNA TGTGCCAGCAGCCAAGATCCCGGGGTCTTCAATGAAAAACTGTTTTTT.

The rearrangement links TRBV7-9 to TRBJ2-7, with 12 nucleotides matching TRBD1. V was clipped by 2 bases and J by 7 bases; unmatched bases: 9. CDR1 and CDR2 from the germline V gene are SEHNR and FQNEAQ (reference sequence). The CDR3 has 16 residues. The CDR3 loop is CASSLLGQGARGEQYF. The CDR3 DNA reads TGTGCCAGCAGCTTATTGGGACAGGGGGCTAGGGGAGAGCAGTACTTC.

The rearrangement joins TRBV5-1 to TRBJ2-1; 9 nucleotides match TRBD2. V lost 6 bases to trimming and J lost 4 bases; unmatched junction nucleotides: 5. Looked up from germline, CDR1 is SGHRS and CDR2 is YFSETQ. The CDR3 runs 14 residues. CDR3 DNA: TGCGCCAGCACCCGACTAGCGGCATACAATGAGCAGTTCTTC. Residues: CASTRLAAYNEQFF.

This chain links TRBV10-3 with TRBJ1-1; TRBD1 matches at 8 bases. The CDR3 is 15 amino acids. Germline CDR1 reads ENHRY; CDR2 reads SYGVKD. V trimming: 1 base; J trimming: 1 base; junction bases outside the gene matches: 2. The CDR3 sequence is CAISEYGTGNTEAFF. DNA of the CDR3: TGTGCCATCAGTGAGTACGGGACAGGGAACACTGAAGCTTTCTTT.

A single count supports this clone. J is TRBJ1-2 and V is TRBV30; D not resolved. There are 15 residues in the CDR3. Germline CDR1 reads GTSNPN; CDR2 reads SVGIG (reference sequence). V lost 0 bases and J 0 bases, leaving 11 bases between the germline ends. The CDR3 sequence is CAWSVIGRTNYGYTF. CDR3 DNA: TGTGCCTGGAGTGTTATTGGCAGAACTAACTATGGCTACACCTTC.

The CDR3 is CASSIVGPYEQYF. The CDR3 bases are TGTGCCAGTAGTATCGTGGGACCCTACGAGCAGTACTTC. The rearrangement links TRBV19 to TRBJ2-7; either TRBD1 or TRBD2 may supply D (5 bases each). Germline-derived CDR1 and CDR2 are LNHDA and SQIVND (reference sequence). V shed 3 bases and J shed 2 bases, with 8 bases lying between them. This CDR3 spans 13 amino acids.

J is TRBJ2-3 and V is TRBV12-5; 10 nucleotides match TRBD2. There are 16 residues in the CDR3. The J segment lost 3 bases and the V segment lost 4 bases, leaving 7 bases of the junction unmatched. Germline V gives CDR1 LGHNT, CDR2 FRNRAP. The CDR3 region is CASGSQTSGDTDTQYF. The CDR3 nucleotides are TGTGCTAGTGGTTCCCAAACTAGCGGGGATACAGATACGCAGTATTTT.